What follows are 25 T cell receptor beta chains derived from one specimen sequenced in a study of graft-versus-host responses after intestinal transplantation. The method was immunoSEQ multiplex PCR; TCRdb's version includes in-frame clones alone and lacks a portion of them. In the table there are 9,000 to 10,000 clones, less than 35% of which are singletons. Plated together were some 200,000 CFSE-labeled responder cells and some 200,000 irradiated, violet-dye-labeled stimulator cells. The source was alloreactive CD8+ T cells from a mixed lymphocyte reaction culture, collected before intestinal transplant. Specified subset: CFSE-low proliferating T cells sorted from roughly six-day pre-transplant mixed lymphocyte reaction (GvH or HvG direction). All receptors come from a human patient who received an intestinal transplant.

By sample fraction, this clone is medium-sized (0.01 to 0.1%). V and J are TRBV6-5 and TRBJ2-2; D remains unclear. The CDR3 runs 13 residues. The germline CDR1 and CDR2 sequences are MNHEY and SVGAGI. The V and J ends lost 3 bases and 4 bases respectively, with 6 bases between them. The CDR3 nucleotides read TGTGCCAGCAGTTATTCAGGCACCGGGGAGCTGTTTTTT. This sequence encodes CASSYSGTGELFF.

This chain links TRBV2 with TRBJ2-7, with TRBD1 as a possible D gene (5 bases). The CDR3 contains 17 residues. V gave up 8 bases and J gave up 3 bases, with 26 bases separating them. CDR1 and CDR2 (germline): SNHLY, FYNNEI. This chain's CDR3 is CASVPTAPDTFHYEQYF. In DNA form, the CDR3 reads TGTGCCAGCGTACCTACCGCCCCGGACACCTTTCACTACGAGCAGTACTTC.

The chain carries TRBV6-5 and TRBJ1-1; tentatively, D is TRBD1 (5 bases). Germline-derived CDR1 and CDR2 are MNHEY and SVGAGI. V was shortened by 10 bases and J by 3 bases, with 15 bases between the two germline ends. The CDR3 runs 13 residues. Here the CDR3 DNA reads TGTGCCACCTCCCCGACAGTGGACACTGAAGCTTTCTTT. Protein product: CATSPTVDTEAFF.

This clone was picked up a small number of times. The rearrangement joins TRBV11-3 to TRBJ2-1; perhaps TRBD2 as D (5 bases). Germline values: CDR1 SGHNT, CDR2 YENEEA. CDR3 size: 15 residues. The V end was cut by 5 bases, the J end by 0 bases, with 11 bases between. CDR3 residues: CASSGSGDSYNEQFF. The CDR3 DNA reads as TGTGCCAGCAGCGGGTCCGGGGACTCCTACAATGAGCAGTTCTTC.

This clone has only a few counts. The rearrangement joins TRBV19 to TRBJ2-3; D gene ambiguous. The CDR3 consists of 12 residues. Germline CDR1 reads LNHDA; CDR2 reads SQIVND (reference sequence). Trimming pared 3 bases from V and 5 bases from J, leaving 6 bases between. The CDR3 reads CASSMPVDTQYF. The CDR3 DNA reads TGTGCCAGTAGTATGCCAGTAGATACGCAGTATTTT.

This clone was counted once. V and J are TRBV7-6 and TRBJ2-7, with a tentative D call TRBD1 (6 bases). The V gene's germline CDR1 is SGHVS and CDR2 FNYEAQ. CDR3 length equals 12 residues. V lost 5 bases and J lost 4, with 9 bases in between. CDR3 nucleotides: TGTGCCAGCAGCCAAGGACAGTACGAGCAGTACTTC. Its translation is CASSQGQYEQYF. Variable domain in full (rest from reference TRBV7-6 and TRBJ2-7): GAGVSQSPRYKVTKRGQDVALRCDPISGHVSLYWYRQALGQGPEFLTYFNYEAQQDKSGLPNDRFSAERPEGSISTLTIQRTEQRDSAMYRCASSQGQYEQYFGPGTRLTVT.

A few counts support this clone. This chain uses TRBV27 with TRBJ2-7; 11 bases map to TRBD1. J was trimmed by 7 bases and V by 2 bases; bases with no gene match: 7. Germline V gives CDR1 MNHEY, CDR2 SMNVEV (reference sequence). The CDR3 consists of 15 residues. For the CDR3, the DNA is TGTGCCAGCAGTTTAGGGACAGGGGGTTTAGGGGAGCAGTACTTC. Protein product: CASSLGTGGLGEQYF.

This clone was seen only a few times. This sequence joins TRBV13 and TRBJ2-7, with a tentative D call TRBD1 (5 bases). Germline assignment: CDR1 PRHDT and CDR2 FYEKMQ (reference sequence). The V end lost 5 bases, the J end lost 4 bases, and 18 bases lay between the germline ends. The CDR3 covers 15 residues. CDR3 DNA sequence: TGTGCCAGCAGCGGGCCCCAGGGTCCCCTTTACGAGCAGTACTTC. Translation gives CASSGPQGPLYEQYF.

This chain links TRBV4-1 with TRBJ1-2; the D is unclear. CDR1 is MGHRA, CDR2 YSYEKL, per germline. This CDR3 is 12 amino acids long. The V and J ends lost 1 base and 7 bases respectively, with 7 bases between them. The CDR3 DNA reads TGCGCCAGCAGCCAAGGCGTCCGTGGCTACACCTTC. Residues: CASSQGVRGYTF.

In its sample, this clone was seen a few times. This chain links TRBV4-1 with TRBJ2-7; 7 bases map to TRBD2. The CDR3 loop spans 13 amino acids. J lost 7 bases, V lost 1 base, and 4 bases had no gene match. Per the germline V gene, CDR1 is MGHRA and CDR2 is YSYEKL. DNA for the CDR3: TGCGCCAGCAGCCAAGCCGGGACTATTGAGCAGTACTTC. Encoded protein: CASSQAGTIEQYF.

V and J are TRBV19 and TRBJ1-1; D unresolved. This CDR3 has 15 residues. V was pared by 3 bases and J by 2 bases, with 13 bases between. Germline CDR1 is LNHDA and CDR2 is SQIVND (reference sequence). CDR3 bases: TGTGCCAGTAGTATTCTAGGAGGCGGAAACACTGAAGCTTTCTTT. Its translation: CASSILGGGNTEAFF.

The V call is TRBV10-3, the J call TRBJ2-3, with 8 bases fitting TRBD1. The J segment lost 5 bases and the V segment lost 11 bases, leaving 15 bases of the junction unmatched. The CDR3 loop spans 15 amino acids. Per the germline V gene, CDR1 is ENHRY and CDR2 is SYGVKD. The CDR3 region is CAAHGTGFFQDTQYF. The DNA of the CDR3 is TGTGCCGCCCACGGGACAGGTTTTTTCCAAGATACGCAGTATTTT.

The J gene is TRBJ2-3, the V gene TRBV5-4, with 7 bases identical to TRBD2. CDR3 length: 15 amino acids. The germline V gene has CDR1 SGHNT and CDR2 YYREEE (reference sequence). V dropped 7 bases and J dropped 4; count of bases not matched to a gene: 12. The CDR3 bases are TGTGCCAGCCGAACGGCGGGGGAAGGCGCAGATACGCAGTATTTT. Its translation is CASRTAGEGADTQYF.

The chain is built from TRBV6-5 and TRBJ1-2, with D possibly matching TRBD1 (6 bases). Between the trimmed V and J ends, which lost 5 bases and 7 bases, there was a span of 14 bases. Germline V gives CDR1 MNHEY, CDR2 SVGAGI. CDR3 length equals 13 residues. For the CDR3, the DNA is TGTGCCAGCAGTCGAGGGGGTGGAAGTGGCTACACCTTC. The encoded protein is CASSRGGGSGYTF.

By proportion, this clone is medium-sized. The CDR3 loop is CASSEGGLNTEAFF. Here the CDR3 DNA reads TGTGCCAGCAGCGAGGGGGGGTTGAACACTGAAGCTTTCTTT. The chain employs TRBV11-2 and TRBJ1-1; possible D gene TRBD1, 6 bases. The CDR3 is made up of 14 amino acids. Trimming left V 5 bases short and J 0 bases short, with 10 bases between. Per germline, CDR1 SGHAT and CDR2 FQNNGV.

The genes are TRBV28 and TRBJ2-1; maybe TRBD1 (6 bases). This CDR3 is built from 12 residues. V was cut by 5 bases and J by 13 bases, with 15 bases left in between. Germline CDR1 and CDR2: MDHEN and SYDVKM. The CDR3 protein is CASSTGTQKQFF. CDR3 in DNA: TGTGCCAGCAGTACCGGGACACAGAAACAGTTCTTC.

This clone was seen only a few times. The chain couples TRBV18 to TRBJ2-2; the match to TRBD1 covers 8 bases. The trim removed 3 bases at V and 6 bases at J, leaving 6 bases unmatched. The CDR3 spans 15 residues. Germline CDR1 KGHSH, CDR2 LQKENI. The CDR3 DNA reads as TGTGCCAGCTCACCTGATATGACAGGGGCCGGGGAGCTGTTTTTT. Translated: CASSPDMTGAGELFF.

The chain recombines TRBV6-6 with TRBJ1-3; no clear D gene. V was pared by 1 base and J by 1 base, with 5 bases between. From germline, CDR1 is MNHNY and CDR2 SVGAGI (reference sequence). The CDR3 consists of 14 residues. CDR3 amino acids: CASSYFPSGNTIYF. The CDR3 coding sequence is TGTGCCAGCAGTTACTTTCCTTCTGGAAACACCATATATTTT.

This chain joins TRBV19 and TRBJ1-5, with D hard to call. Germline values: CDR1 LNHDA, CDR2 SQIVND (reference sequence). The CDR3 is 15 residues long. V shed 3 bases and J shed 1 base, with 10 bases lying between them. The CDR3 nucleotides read TGTGCCAGTAGTATGTACGGGAGCAGCAATCAGCCCCAGCATTTT. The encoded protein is CASSMYGSSNQPQHF.

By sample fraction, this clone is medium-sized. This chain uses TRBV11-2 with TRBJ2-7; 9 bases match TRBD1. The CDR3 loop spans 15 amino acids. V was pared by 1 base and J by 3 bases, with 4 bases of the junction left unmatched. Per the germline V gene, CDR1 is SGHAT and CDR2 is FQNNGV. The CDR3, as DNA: TGTGCCAGCAGCTTAGGCGGGACAGGGCACTACGAGCAGTACTTC. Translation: CASSLGGTGHYEQYF.

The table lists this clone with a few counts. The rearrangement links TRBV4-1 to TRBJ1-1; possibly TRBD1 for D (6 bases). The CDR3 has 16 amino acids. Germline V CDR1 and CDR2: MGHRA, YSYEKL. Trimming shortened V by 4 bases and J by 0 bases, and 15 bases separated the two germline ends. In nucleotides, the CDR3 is TGCGCCAGCAGCCTGTCCGGGACACCCATGAACACTGAAGCTTTCTTT. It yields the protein CASSLSGTPMNTEAFF.

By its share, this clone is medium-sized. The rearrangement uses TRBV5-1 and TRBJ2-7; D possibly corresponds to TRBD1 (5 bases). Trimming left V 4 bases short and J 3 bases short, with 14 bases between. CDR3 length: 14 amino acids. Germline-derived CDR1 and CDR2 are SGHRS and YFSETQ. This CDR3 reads CASSLGHENYEQYF. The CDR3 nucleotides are TGCGCCAGCAGCCTCGGACACGAGAACTACGAGCAGTACTTC. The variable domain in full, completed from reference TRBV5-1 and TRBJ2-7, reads KAGVTQTPRYLIKTRGQQVTLSCSPISGHRSVSWYQQTPGQGLQFLFEYFSETQRNKGNFPGRFSGRQFSNSRSEMNVSTLELGDSALYLCASSLGHENYEQYFGPGTRLTVT.

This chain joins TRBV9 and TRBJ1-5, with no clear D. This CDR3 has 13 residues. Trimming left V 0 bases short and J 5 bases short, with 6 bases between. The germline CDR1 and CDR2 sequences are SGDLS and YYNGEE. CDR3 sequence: CASSVAPDQPQHF. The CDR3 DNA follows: TGTGCCAGCAGCGTAGCCCCCGATCAGCCCCAGCATTTT.

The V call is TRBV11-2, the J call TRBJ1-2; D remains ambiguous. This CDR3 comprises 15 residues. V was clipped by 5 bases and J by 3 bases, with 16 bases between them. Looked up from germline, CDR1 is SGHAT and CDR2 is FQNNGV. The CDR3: CASSPNPTEHYGYTF. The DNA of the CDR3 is TGTGCCAGCAGCCCAAACCCTACAGAACACTATGGCTACACCTTC.

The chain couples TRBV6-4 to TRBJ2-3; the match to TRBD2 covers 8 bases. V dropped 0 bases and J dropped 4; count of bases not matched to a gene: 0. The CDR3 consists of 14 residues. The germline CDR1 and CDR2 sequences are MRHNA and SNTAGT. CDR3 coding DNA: TGTGCCAGCAGTGACTCCGGGGGGGCAGATACGCAGTATTTT. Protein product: CASSDSGGADTQYF.